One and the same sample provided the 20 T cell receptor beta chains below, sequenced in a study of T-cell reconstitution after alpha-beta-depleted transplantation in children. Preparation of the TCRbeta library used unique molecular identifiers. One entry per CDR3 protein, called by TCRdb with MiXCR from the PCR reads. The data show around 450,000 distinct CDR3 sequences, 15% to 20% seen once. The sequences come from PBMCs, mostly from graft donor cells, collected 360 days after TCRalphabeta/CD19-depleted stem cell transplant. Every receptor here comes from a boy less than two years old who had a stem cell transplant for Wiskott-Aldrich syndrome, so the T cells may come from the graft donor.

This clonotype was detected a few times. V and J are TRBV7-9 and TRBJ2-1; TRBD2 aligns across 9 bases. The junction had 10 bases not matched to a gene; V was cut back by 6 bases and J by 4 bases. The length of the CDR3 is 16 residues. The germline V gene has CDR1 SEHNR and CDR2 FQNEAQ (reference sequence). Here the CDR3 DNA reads TGTGCCAGCAGTCATGGCCCGGGACTAGCTTACAATGAGCAGTTCTTC. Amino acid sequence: CASSHGPGLAYNEQFF.

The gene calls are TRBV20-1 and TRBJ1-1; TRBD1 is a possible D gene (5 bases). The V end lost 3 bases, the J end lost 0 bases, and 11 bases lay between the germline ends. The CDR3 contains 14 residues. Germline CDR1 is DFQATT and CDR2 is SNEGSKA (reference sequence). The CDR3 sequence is CSASPRQLNTEAFF. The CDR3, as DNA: TGCAGTGCTAGCCCCCGACAGCTGAACACTGAAGCTTTCTTT.

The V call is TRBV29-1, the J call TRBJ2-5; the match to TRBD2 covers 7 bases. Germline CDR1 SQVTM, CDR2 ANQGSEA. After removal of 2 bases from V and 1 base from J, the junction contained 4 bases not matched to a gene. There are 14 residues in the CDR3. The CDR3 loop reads CSVESGDSQETQYF. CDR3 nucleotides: TGCAGCGTTGAAAGCGGGGATTCCCAAGAGACCCAGTACTTC.

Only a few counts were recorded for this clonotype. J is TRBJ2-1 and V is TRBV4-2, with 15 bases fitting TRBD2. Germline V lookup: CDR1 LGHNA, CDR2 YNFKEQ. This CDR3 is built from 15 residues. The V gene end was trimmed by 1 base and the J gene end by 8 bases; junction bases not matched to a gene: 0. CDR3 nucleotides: TGTGCCAGCAGCCAAGGGACTAGCGGGGGGGATGAGCAGTTCTTC. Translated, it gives CASSQGTSGGDEQFF.

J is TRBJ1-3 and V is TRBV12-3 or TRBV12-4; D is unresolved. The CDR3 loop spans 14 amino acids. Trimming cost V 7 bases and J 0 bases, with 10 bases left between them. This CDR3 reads CASILTDSGNTIYF. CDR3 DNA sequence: TGTGCCAGCATCCTGACGGACTCTGGAAACACCATATATTTT.

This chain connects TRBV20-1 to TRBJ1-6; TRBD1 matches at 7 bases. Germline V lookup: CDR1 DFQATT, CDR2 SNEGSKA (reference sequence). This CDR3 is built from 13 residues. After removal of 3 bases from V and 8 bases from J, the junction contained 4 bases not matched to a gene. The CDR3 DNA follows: TGCAGTGCTAGGTGGCAGGGGGATTCACCCCTCCACTTT. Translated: CSARWQGDSPLHF.

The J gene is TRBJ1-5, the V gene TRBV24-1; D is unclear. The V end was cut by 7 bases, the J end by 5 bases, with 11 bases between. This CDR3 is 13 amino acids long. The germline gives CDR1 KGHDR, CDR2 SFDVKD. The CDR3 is CATSLTGDQPQHF. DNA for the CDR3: TGTGCCACCAGCCTAACGGGTGATCAGCCCCAGCATTTT.

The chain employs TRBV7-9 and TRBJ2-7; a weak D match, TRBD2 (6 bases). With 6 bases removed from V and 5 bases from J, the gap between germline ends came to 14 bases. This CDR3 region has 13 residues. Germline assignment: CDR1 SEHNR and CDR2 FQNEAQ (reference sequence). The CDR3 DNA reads TGTGCCAGCAGGGGGCGGTCGGGGGACGAGCAGTACTTC. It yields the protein CASRGRSGDEQYF.

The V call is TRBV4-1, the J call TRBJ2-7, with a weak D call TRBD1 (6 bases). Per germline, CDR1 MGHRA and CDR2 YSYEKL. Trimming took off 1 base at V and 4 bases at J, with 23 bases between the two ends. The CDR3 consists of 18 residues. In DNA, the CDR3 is TGCGCCAGCAGCCAAGCCCCGCCGACTTTTACAGGGTGGTACGAGCAGTACTTC. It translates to CASSQAPPTFTGWYEQYF.

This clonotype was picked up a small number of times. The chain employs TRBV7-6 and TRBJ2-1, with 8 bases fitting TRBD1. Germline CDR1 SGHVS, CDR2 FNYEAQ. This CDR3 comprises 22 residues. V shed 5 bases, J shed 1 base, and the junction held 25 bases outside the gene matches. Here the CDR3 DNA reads TGTGCCAGCAGCACTGGCTTCTCAACGTTCTCGGACAGGGAAAGGTCCTACAATGAGCAGTTCTTC. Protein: CASSTGFSTFSDRERSYNEQFF.

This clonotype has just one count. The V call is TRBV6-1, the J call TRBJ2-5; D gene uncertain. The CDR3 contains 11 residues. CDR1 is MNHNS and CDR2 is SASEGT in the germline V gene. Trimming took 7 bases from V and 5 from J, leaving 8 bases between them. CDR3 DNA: TGTGCCAGCACTTTTACGGAGACCCAGTACTTC. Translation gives CASTFTETQYF.

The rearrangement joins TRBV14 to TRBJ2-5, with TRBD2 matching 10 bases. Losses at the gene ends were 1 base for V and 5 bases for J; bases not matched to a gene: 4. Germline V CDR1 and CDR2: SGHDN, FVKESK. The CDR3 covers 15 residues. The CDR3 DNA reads TGTGCCAGCAGCCAAGGAACTAGCGGGACCGAGACCCAGTACTTC. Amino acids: CASSQGTSGTETQYF.

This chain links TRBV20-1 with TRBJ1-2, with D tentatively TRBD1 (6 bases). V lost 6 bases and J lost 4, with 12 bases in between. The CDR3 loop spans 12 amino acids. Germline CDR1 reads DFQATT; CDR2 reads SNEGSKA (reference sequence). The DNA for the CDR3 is TGCAGTGCGCCGAGGGGGGGCTATGGCTACACCTTC. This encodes CSAPRGGYGYTF.

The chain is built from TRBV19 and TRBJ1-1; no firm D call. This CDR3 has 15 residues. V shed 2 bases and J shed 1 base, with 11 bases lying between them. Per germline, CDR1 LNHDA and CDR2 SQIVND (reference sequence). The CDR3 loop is CASSINKGRNTEAFF. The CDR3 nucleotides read TGTGCCAGTAGTATAAATAAAGGGAGGAACACTGAAGCTTTCTTT. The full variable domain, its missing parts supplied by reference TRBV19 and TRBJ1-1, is DGGITQSPKYLFRKEGQNVTLSCEQNLNHDAMYWYRQDPGQGLRLIYYSQIVNDFQKGDIAEGYSVSREKKESFPLTVTSAQKNPTAFYLCASSINKGRNTEAFFGQGTRLTVV.

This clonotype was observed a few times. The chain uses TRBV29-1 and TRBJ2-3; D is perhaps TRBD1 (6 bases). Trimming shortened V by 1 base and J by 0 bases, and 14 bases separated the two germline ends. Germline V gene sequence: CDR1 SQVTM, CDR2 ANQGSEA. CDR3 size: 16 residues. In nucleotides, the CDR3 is TGCAGCGTTGAAGTTCTTCCGGGACACAGCACAGATACGCAGTATTTT. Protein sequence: CSVEVLPGHSTDTQYF.

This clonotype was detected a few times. In DNA, the CDR3 is TGTGCCAGCAGCTTGGCCCCTTTCCAAGAGACCCAGTACTTC. Translated: CASSLAPFQETQYF. The chain combines TRBV5-8 with TRBJ2-5; D not resolved. Germline loops: CDR1 SGHTS, CDR2 YDEGEE. With 0 bases removed from V and 1 base from J, the gap between germline ends came to 7 bases. This CDR3 is built from 14 residues.

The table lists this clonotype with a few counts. The CDR3 sequence: CAWSIAGTSIFNTQYF. The CDR3 region has the DNA TGTGCCTGGAGTATAGCAGGGACTAGCATCTTTAATACGCAGTATTTT. V gene TRBV30 combines with J gene TRBJ2-3; 9 bases map to TRBD2. CDR1 is GTSNPN and CDR2 is SVGIG in the germline V gene (reference sequence). The CDR3 has 16 residues. V shed 2 bases, J shed 7 bases, and the junction held 13 bases outside the gene matches.

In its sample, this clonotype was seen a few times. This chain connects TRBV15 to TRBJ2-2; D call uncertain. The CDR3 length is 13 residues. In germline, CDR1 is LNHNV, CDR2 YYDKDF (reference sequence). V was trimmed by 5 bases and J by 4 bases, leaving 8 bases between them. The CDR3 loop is CATSSPPTGELFF. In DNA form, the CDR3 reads TGTGCCACCAGCTCCCCACCCACCGGGGAGCTGTTTTTT.

Written as DNA, the CDR3 is TGTGCTAGTGGTTTGGTACCCGGGACTAGCGGGGGGGCCAATGAGCAGTTCTTC. Translating gives CASGLVPGTSGGANEQFF. The chain has TRBV12-5 and TRBJ2-1; 16 nucleotides match TRBD2. Germline lookup yields CDR1 LGHNT and CDR2 FRNRAP. The junction had 5 bases not matched to a gene; V was cut back by 0 bases and J by 6 bases. The CDR3 length is 18 residues.

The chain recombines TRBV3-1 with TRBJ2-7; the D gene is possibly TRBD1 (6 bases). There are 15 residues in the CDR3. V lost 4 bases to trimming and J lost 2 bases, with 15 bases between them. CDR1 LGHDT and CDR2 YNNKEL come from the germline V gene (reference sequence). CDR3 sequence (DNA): TGTGCCAGCAGCCCCTCCGACAGGCCCCCCTACGAGCAGTACTTC. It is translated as CASSPSDRPPYEQYF.